A selection of T cell receptor beta chains follows, all from one sample in a study of siplizumab effects on memory and regulatory T cells. Sequencing used immunoSEQ multiplex PCR; TCRdb keeps in-frame clones, though not all of them. The sample has about 85,000 clones, just under 95% seen once; the top ten hold approximately 18%. Sequenced material: CD8+ T cells sorted from blood. The receptors were sampled from a human donor in good health. The CDR3 runs from the conserved cysteine through the conserved F or W. Each record gives: V gene, J gene, D gene, clone size, CDR3 protein, CDR3 DNA. A D gene is named only where the DNA matches it firmly. Expanded clones are given a class, and other clones once, few, many or no size at all.

>TRBV25-1|TRBJ2-7|TRBD1|-
CASSEWDRDRESYEQYF
TGTGCCAGCAGTGAATGGGACCGGGACAGGGAATCCTACGAGCAGTACTTC
>TRBV6-5|TRBJ2-3|-|-
CASRRGVGDVQYF
TGTGCCAGCAGACGCGGGGTAGGAGATGTGCAGTATTTT
>TRBV28|TRBJ2-6|-|-
CASTPYWTDGSSGANVLTF
TGTGCCAGCACCCCTTACTGGACCGACGGTAGCTCTGGGGCCAACGTCCTGACTTTC
>TRBV7-3|TRBJ2-1|-|-
CASSLWTEGINEQFF
TGTGCCAGCAGCCTTTGGACAGAGGGGATCAATGAGCAGTTCTTC
>TRBV30|TRBJ1-2|-|-
CASRGIYGYTF
TGTGCCTCACGGGGGATCTATGGCTACACCTTC
>TRBV10-3|TRBJ2-1|-|-
CAISESLGSSYNEQFF
TGTGCCATCAGTGAGTCGTTGGGGAGCTCCTACAATGAGCAGTTCTTC
>TRBV6-6|TRBJ1-2|TRBD1|-
CASSYSGQGYGYTF
TGTGCCAGCAGTTACTCCGGACAGGGCTATGGCTACACCTTC
>TRBV11-2|TRBJ1-2|TRBD1|-
CASSYTGTGYGYTF
TGTGCCAGCAGCTATACCGGGACAGGGTACGGCTACACCTTC
>TRBV9|TRBJ2-3|-|-
CASSPRRGTSTDTQYF
TGTGCCAGCAGCCCCCGACGCGGGACTAGCACAGATACGCAGTATTTT
>TRBV11-3|TRBJ2-3|-|-
CASSFRDADTQYF
TGTGCCAGCAGCTTCAGGGATGCAGATACGCAGTATTTT
>TRBV11-2|TRBJ2-7|-|-
CASSHGRDEQYF
TGTGCCAGCAGCCATGGCAGGGACGAGCAGTACTTC
>TRBV6-5|TRBJ1-5|TRBD1|few
CASRRTGRNQPQHF
TGTGCCAGCAGACGGACAGGGCGCAATCAGCCCCAGCATTTT
>TRBV11-1|TRBJ2-1|-|-
CASSLGRSSYNEQFF
TGTGCCAGCAGCTTAGGGCGGAGCTCCTACAATGAGCAGTTCTTC
>TRBV6-5|TRBJ1-1|-|-
CASSYGQGGTEAFF
TGTGCCAGCAGTTACGGGCAGGGCGGTACTGAAGCTTTCTTT
>TRBV7-9|TRBJ2-7|-|once
CASSQDRRPSYEQYF
TGTGCCAGCAGCCAAGACAGGAGACCGTCCTACGAGCAGTACTTC
>TRBV5-6|TRBJ1-2|-|-
CASSLAVRVYGYTF
TGTGCCAGCAGCTTGGCCGTGCGCGTTTATGGCTACACCTTC
>TRBV6-5|TRBJ2-7|-|-
CASSEGNSEQYF
TGTGCCAGCAGTGAAGGGAACAGCGAGCAGTACTTC
>TRBV6-4|TRBJ2-7|-|once
CASSEGWGLLYEQYF
TGTGCCAGCAGTGAAGGATGGGGGCTGCTCTACGAGCAGTACTTC
>TRBV19|TRBJ2-7|-|-
CASSIGSGPTYEQYF
TGTGCCAGTAGTATAGGAAGCGGACCGACCTACGAGCAGTACTTC
>TRBV7-8|TRBJ2-1|TRBD2|-
CASSLVSGSFDEQFF
TGTGCCAGCAGCTTAGTTAGCGGGAGTTTCGATGAGCAGTTCTTC
>TRBV6-5|TRBJ2-1|-|-
CASSHPGEEGEQFF
TGTGCCAGCAGCCACCCGGGAGAAGAAGGTGAGCAGTTCTTC
>TRBV6-1|TRBJ1-1|-|-
CANDRGGGTTEAFF
TGTGCCAATGATAGGGGTGGGGGGACCACTGAAGCTTTCTTT
>TRBV19|TRBJ2-3|TRBD2|-
CASSMQEASGRTDTQYF
TGTGCCAGTAGTATGCAGGAGGCTAGCGGGCGCACAGATACGCAGTATTTT
>TRBV19|TRBJ2-4|-|-
CASSMRDWTGPKNIQYF
TGTGCCAGTAGTATGAGGGACTGGACAGGACCCAAAAACATTCAGTACTTC
>TRBV19|TRBJ2-7|TRBD2|-
CASSSGTSGYEQYF
TGTGCCAGTAGTTCCGGGACTAGCGGCTACGAGCAGTACTTC
>TRBV7-6|TRBJ2-6|-|-
CASRSSDVPANVLTF
TGTGCCAGCAGGTCGTCGGACGTCCCGGCCAACGTCCTGACTTTC
>TRBV6-5|TRBJ1-2|-|-
CASSYSKAGGYTF
TGTGCCAGCAGTTACTCGAAAGCCGGCGGCTACACCTTC
>TRBV27|TRBJ2-1|TRBD2|-
CASSSLLGGPKNEQFF
TGTGCCAGCAGTTCCCTCCTGGGAGGGCCCAAGAATGAGCAGTTCTTC
>TRBV5-4|TRBJ1-1|TRBD1|-
CASSGGQDHEAFF
TGTGCCAGCAGCGGGGGACAGGATCATGAAGCTTTCTTT
>TRBV29-1|TRBJ1-2|-|-
CSVGKGYYGYTF
TGCAGCGTTGGAAAGGGCTACTATGGCTACACCTTC
>TRBV5-6|TRBJ2-7|TRBD1|-
CASKTGAVGEQYF
TGTGCCAGCAAGACAGGGGCGGTTGGGGAGCAGTACTTC
>TRBV21-1|TRBJ1-2|-|-
CASSPGPPYF
TGTGCCAGCAGCCCCGGACCCCCTTACTTC
>TRBV5-4|TRBJ2-2|-|-
CASSLAQGFVDTGELFF
TGTGCCAGCAGCTTGGCCCAGGGGTTCGTCGACACCGGGGAGCTGTTTTTT
>TRBV5-6|TRBJ2-1|-|-
CASSLRRNNEQFF
TGTGCCAGCAGCTTGAGAAGAAACAATGAGCAGTTCTTC
>TRBV14|TRBJ2-2|-|-
CASSQEPSFYTGELFF
TGTGCCAGCAGCCAAGAACCTAGCTTTTACACCGGGGAGCTGTTTTTT
>TRBV6-1|TRBJ1-5|-|-
CASSRTPGQPQHF
TGTGCCAGCAGTCGGACTCCGGGTCAGCCCCAGCATTTT
>TRBV29-1|TRBJ1-2|-|-
CSVATQEGGYTF
TGCAGCGTTGCTACCCAGGAAGGTGGCTACACCTTC
>TRBV9|TRBJ1-2|-|-
CASSVPGQGMGGYTF
TGTGCCAGCAGCGTACCCGGGCAGGGGATGGGGGGCTACACCTTC
>TRBV6-4|TRBJ2-3|TRBD2|-
CASTDRKGREGSFGTDTQYF
TGTGCCAGCACCGATCGCAAGGGGCGGGAGGGCTCTTTCGGCACAGATACGCAGTATTTT
>TRBV9|TRBJ2-6|TRBD1|-
CASSPRGRDLSGANVLTF
TGTGCCAGCAGCCCCAGGGGGCGGGACCTCTCTGGGGCCAACGTCCTGACTTTC
>TRBV11-3|TRBJ2-4|TRBD2|-
CASSPSSGKDKNIQYF
TGTGCCAGCAGCCCCAGTAGCGGGAAGGACAAAAACATTCAGTACTTC
>TRBV5-4|TRBJ2-7|TRBD2|-
CASSLGLAENYEQYF
TGTGCCAGCAGCTTGGGACTAGCGGAAAATTACGAGCAGTACTTC
>TRBV5-4|TRBJ2-7|-|-
CASSFSGEQYF
TGTGCCAGCAGCTTTAGTGGCGAGCAGTACTTC
>TRBV4-1|TRBJ2-7|-|-
CASSPGVEGRGEQYF
TGCGCCAGCAGCCCTGGGGTCGAGGGCAGGGGCGAGCAGTACTTC
>TRBV11-1|TRBJ2-5|-|-
CASSPLASQETQYF
TGTGCCAGCAGTCCCCTAGCGTCACAAGAGACCCAGTACTTC
>TRBV6-1|TRBJ1-2|-|-
CASRDTGEYGYTF
TGTGCCAGCAGGGACACAGGAGAGTATGGCTACACCTTC
>TRBV15|TRBJ2-7|-|-
CATSRGLTGTYEQYF
TGTGCCACCAGCAGAGGATTAACAGGAACCTACGAGCAGTACTTC
>TRBV6-8|TRBJ2-5|TRBD1|-
CASKPGQGMKTQYF
TGTGCCAGCAAGCCGGGACAGGGGATGAAGACCCAGTACTTC
>TRBV4-1|TRBJ1-1|-|few
CASSQGAGFRTEAFF
TGCGCCAGCAGCCAAGGTGCAGGGTTTAGGACTGAAGCTTTCTTT
>TRBV18|TRBJ1-2|-|-
CASSSYLGGEKEGYTF
TGTGCCAGCTCATCGTACCTTGGGGGTGAAAAGGAGGGCTACACCTTC
>TRBV7-3|TRBJ2-2|TRBD2|-
CASSRGLAGGAGELFF
TGTGCCAGCAGCCGAGGACTAGCGGGAGGAGCCGGGGAGCTGTTTTTT
>TRBV7-9|TRBJ1-4|-|-
CASRAGGGRTNEKLFF
TGTGCCAGCAGAGCGGGGGGCGGTAGAACTAATGAAAAACTGTTTTTT
>TRBV25-1|TRBJ1-4|-|-
CASSSKQTVGGEKLFF
TGTGCCAGCAGTTCGAAACAAACGGTGGGCGGTGAAAAACTGTTTTTT
>TRBV10-1|TRBJ2-1|TRBD2|once
CASSDSLGRNEQFF
TGCGCCAGCAGTGATTCCCTCGGGAGGAATGAGCAGTTCTTC
>TRBV27|TRBJ2-3|-|-
CASNLGDTQYF
TGTGCCAGCAATTTAGGGGATACGCAGTATTTT
>TRBV19|TRBJ2-3|TRBD1|-
CASSDRTGGKGDTQYF
TGTGCCAGTAGTGATCGTACAGGGGGCAAGGGGGATACGCAGTATTTT
>TRBV11-2|TRBJ2-7|TRBD2|-
CASSQGRGGLGEQYF
TGTGCCAGCAGCCAGGGTCGGGGGGGCCTCGGCGAGCAGTACTTC
>TRBV6-1|TRBJ1-5|TRBD1|-
CASGQENSNQPQHF
TGTGCCAGTGGACAGGAGAATAGCAATCAGCCCCAGCATTTT
>TRBV4-1|TRBJ2-7|-|-
CASSQAPGQTYEQYF
TGCGCCAGCAGCCAAGCCCCGGGACAAACCTACGAGCAGTACTTC
>TRBV5-1|TRBJ2-5|-|-
CAIRLGETQYF
TGCGCCATCCGCCTAGGGGAGACCCAGTACTTC